A single sample gave rise to the 2 T cell receptor beta chains below, sequenced in a study of T-cell reconstitution after alpha-beta-depleted transplantation in children. Unique molecular identifiers were used to barcode this TCRbeta library. TCRdb reprocessed the PCR reads with MiXCR, giving one entry per CDR3 protein. The sample yields hundreds of thousands of distinct CDR3 sequences, around a sixth seen once. The sample here was PBMCs from the stem cell graft donor, taken from the stem cell graft. The receptors stem from a human donor who donated a stem cell graft to a child with acute myeloid leukemia.

Many counts were recorded for this clonotype. This CDR3 is CSVIVVGAGAQHF. CDR3 DNA sequence: TGCAGCGTTATAGTTGTGGGAGCGGGAGCCCAGCATTTT. The V call is TRBV29-1, the J call TRBJ1-5; D not resolved. V dropped 5 bases and J dropped 11 bases, with 19 bases sitting between them. The CDR3 sequence is 13 residues long. Germline loops: CDR1 SQVTM, CDR2 ANQGSEA.

The chain links TRBV7-2 to TRBJ1-2, with a tentative D call TRBD1 (6 bases). The CDR3 sequence is 13 residues long. Trimming removed 7 bases at V and 4 bases at J, with 13 bases between. Germline V gives CDR1 SGHTA, CDR2 FQGNSA. The CDR3 DNA reads as TGTGCCAGCACCCGGGGGCGGACCTATGGCTACACCTTC. Amino acids: CASTRGRTYGYTF.